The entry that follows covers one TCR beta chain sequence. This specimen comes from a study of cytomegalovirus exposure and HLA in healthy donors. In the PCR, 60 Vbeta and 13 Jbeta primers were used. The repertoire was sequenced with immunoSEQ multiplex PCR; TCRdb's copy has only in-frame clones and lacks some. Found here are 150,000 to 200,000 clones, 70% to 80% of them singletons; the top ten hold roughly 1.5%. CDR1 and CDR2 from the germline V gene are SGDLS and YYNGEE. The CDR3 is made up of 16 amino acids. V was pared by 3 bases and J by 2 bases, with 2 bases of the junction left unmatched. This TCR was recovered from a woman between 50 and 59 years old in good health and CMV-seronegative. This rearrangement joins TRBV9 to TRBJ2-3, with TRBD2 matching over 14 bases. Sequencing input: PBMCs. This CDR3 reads CASSATSGGATDTQYF. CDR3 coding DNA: TGTGCCAGCAGCGCGACTAGCGGGGGGGCCACAGATACGCAGTATTTT.